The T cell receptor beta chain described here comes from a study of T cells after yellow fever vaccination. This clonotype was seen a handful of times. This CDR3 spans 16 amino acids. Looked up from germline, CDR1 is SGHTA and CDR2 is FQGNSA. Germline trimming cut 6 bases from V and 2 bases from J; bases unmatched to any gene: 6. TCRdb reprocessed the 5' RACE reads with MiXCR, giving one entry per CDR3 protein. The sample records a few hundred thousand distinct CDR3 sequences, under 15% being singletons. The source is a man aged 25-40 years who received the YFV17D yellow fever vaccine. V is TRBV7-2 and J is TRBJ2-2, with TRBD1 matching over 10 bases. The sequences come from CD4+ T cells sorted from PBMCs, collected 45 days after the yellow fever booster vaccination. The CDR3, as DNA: TGTGCCAGCAGGCTGGGACAGGGGCCAAACACCGGGGAGCTGTTTTTT. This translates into CASRLGQGPNTGELFF.